The rows below give T cell receptor beta chains drawn from one sample of a study of T-cell reconstitution after alpha-beta-depleted transplantation in children. Via MiXCR, TCRdb re-called the PCR reads, giving one row per CDR3 protein. Among about 240,000 distinct CDR3 sequences, about 25% were seen once, and the ten largest hold about 2.6%. The material sequenced was PBMCs, taken before TCRalphabeta/CD19-depleted stem cell transplant. The receptors originated from a girl aged 2 to 9 with Fanconi anemia, due to receive a stem cell transplant. The CDR3 runs from the conserved cysteine through the conserved F or W. Each record gives: clone size, D gene, V gene, J gene, CDR3 protein, CDR3 DNA. D genes are given only for firm matches. Some rows have no size entry. The others give once, few or many, or a class for an expanded clone.

few	TRBD2	TRBV7-3	TRBJ2-3	CASSSAGASPTQYF	TGTGCCAGCAGTTCAGCGGGAGCAAGCCCCACGCAGTATTTT
-	-	TRBV5-1	TRBJ2-3	CASSLEVWAGTDTQYF	TGCGCCAGCAGCTTGGAAGTGTGGGCGGGCACAGATACGCAGTATTTT
many	-	TRBV20-1	TRBJ2-7	CSAPPGLLFYEQYF	TGCAGTGCACCTCCGGGACTGCTTTTCTACGAGCAGTACTTC
many	TRBD2	TRBV27	TRBJ2-1	CASSLAGVVNEQFF	TGTGCCAGCAGTTTGGCGGGAGTGGTCAATGAGCAGTTCTTC
many	-	TRBV5-1	TRBJ2-4	CASSLVPSRGNIQYF	TGCGCCAGCAGCCTGGTCCCTAGCCGTGGAAACATTCAGTACTTC
-	-	TRBV4-2	TRBJ2-1	CASSQAGTLYNEQFF	TGTGCCAGCAGCCAAGCCGGGACCCTTTACAATGAGCAGTTCTTC
many	TRBD2	TRBV7-2	TRBJ2-5	CASSQPGLQNVQETQYF	TGTGCCAGCAGCCAACCGGGACTACAAAATGTCCAAGAGACCCAGTACTTC
-	-	TRBV11-2	TRBJ2-7	CASSLLSGYEQYF	TGTGCCAGCAGCTTGTTATCCGGGTACGAGCAGTACTTC
few	-	TRBV5-6	TRBJ2-7	CASSLGSWWGLDQYEQYF	TGTGCCAGCAGCTTGGGGTCTTGGTGGGGGCTCGACCAATACGAGCAGTACTTC
-	TRBD2	TRBV10-2	TRBJ2-7	CASRAVRLAPYEQYF	TGCGCCAGCAGAGCGGTCCGACTAGCCCCCTACGAGCAGTACTTC
many	TRBD1	TRBV20-1	TRBJ1-5	CSARIGTGNQPQHF	TGCAGTGCTAGAATCGGGACAGGGAATCAGCCCCAGCATTTT
many	-	TRBV29-1	TRBJ1-3	CSVGLVSGNTIYF	TGCAGCGTTGGGCTCGTCTCTGGAAACACCATATATTTT
-	-	TRBV20-1	TRBJ2-7	CSAGPDRRAYEQYF	TGCAGTGCTGGGCCAGATAGGAGGGCCTACGAGCAGTACTTC
many	TRBD1	TRBV29-1	TRBJ2-7	CSVAPGQGAYEQYF	TGCAGCGTAGCTCCGGGACAGGGGGCGTACGAGCAGTACTTC
many	-	TRBV7-9	TRBJ2-3	CASSLTADTQYF	TGTGCCAGCAGCTTAACAGCAGATACGCAGTATTTT
-	-	TRBV20-1	TRBJ2-1	CSARRLLALTNEQFF	TGCAGTGCTAGAAGATTACTAGCCCTGACCAATGAGCAGTTCTTC
-	-	TRBV20-1	TRBJ2-3	CSARDPVPDTQYF	TGCAGTGCTAGAGATCCGGTACCAGATACGCAGTATTTT
-	TRBD2	TRBV6-2/TRBV6-3	TRBJ2-1	CASTLAESYNEQFF	TGTGCCAGCACACTAGCGGAATCCTACAATGAGCAGTTCTTC
few	TRBD2	TRBV24-1	TRBJ2-1	CATSDFRASGSLNEQFF	TGTGCCACCAGTGATTTCAGGGCTAGCGGGAGCCTCAATGAGCAGTTCTTC
many	-	TRBV20-1	TRBJ2-1	CSVRGSYNEQFF	TGCAGTGTTAGGGGTTCTTACAATGAGCAGTTCTTC
-	TRBD2	TRBV7-9	TRBJ2-7	CASSLPLAGGSYEQYF	TGTGCCAGCAGCTTACCTTTAGCGGGCGGCTCCTACGAGCAGTACTTC
many	-	TRBV7-9	TRBJ2-1	CASSFQLMGEQFF	TGTGCCAGCAGCTTCCAGCTGATGGGTGAGCAGTTCTTC
-	TRBD2	TRBV10-2	TRBJ2-7	CATTSGSGEQYF	TGCGCCACAACTAGCGGGAGTGGCGAGCAGTACTTC
many	-	TRBV20-1	TRBJ1-5	CSASPVKPYSNQPQHF	TGCAGTGCTAGTCCAGTAAAGCCCTATAGCAATCAGCCCCAGCATTTT
-	TRBD1	TRBV7-3	TRBJ1-1	CASSLDGTGGDGTEAFF	TGTGCCAGCAGCTTGGATGGGACAGGGGGCGATGGCACTGAAGCTTTCTTT
-	-	TRBV18	TRBJ1-6	CASSPQQGLTPPLHF	TGTGCCAGCTCACCACAGCAAGGGTTAACGCCACCCCTCCACTTT
many	-	TRBV20-1	TRBJ1-5	CSAPTRDDSNQPQHF	TGCAGCGCTCCTACGAGGGACGATAGCAATCAGCCCCAGCATTTT
many	-	TRBV29-1	TRBJ2-5	CSSHRDSSETQYF	TGCAGCTCTCACAGGGATTCTTCAGAGACCCAGTACTTC
few	-	TRBV7-9	TRBJ2-1	CASRASEQFF	TGTGCCAGCAGGGCTTCAGAGCAGTTCTTC
-	-	TRBV15	TRBJ2-5	CATSRDPWTGRGETQYF	TGTGCCACCAGCAGAGATCCCTGGACAGGGAGGGGGGAGACCCAGTACTTC
-	-	TRBV6-6	TRBJ2-3	CATRPDTQYF	TGTGCCACTCGGCCAGATACGCAGTATTTT
many	TRBD2	TRBV10-3	TRBJ2-1	CAITLTGGTSYNEQFF	TGTGCCATCACCCTTACGGGGGGGACCAGTTACAATGAGCAGTTCTTC
few	-	TRBV29-1	TRBJ2-7	CSVEAQDSYEQYF	TGCAGCGTTGAAGCCCAGGACTCCTACGAGCAGTACTTC
-	TRBD1	TRBV29-1	TRBJ1-2	CSVAHGQTGGYGYTF	TGCAGCGTCGCTCACGGCCAAACAGGGGGCTATGGCTACACCTTC
many	TRBD2	TRBV6-5	TRBJ2-3	CASSYSRASGGATDTQYF	TGTGCCAGCAGTTACTCGAGGGCTAGCGGGGGGGCCACAGATACGCAGTATTTT
many	TRBD2	TRBV20-1	TRBJ2-1	CSADSGWDNEQFF	TGCAGTGCTGATAGCGGGTGGGACAATGAGCAGTTCTTC
few	-	TRBV29-1	TRBJ1-1	CSVAFQGQNTEAFF	TGCAGCGTTGCGTTCCAGGGACAGAACACTGAAGCTTTCTTT
-	TRBD1	TRBV10-2	TRBJ1-5	CASKGQGESQPQHF	TGCGCCAGCAAGGGCCAGGGGGAAAGTCAGCCCCAGCATTTT
few	TRBD2	TRBV7-2	TRBJ2-1	CASSAGLAYNEQFF	TGTGCCAGCAGCGCCGGACTAGCCTACAATGAGCAGTTCTTC
many	TRBD2	TRBV7-2	TRBJ2-1	CASSSGTNPYNEQFF	TGTGCCAGCAGCTCTGGGACTAACCCATACAATGAGCAGTTCTTC
few	TRBD1	TRBV5-6	TRBJ2-4	CASSSVPGQGTKAKNIQYF	TGTGCCAGCAGCTCTGTCCCGGGACAGGGAACGAAAGCCAAAAACATTCAGTACTTC
once	-	TRBV5-1	TRBJ2-3	CASSLPSAFTDTQYF	TGCGCCAGCAGCTTACCCAGCGCCTTCACAGATACGCAGTATTTT
many	-	TRBV4-2	TRBJ2-7	CASSQDLGGGVYEQYF	TGTGCCAGCAGCCAAGATCTAGGGGGGGGCGTCTACGAGCAGTACTTC
-	-	TRBV29-1	TRBJ1-4	CSVGVRQANKKLFF	TGCAGCGTTGGCGTAAGGCAGGCTAATAAAAAACTGTTTTTT
few	TRBD1	TRBV6-4	TRBJ1-5	CASRADRVDQPQHF	TGTGCCAGCAGGGCCGACAGGGTGGATCAGCCCCAGCATTTT
-	-	TRBV28	TRBJ1-5	CASSHDQPQHF	TGTGCCAGCAGCCATGATCAGCCCCAGCATTTT
many	-	TRBV20-1	TRBJ1-6	CSAREDSLNSPLHF	TGCAGTGCTAGGGAGGACAGCCTAAATTCACCCCTCCACTTT
-	TRBD2	TRBV13	TRBJ2-5	CASSNGTSGREQETQYF	TGTGCCAGCAGCAACGGGACTAGCGGGAGGGAACAAGAGACCCAGTACTTC
-	-	TRBV28	TRBJ2-5	CASSLIQETQYF	TGTGCCAGCAGTTTAATCCAAGAGACCCAGTACTTC
few	TRBD2	TRBV20-1	TRBJ2-1	CSARDSGRSSEQFF	TGCAGTGCTAGAGATAGCGGGAGGTCTAGTGAGCAGTTCTTC
-	TRBD1	TRBV5-1	TRBJ2-3	CASRQGASTDTQYF	TGCGCCAGCCGACAGGGGGCTAGCACAGATACGCAGTATTTT
-	TRBD2	TRBV14	TRBJ2-7	CASSQKGLAGGLSYEQYF	TGCGCCAGCAGCCAGAAGGGACTAGCGGGGGGACTTTCCTACGAGCAGTACTTC
few	-	TRBV29-1	TRBJ2-2	CSVTGDSNTGELFF	TGCAGCGTTACAGGGGACTCGAACACCGGGGAGCTGTTTTTT
many	TRBD2	TRBV29-1	TRBJ2-1	CSVPTGRGDNEQFF	TGCAGCGTTCCTACCGGGAGGGGGGACAATGAGCAGTTCTTC
few	-	TRBV29-1	TRBJ2-1	CSVGRGGRGEQFF	TGCAGCGTCGGAAGGGGGGGCAGAGGTGAGCAGTTCTTC